These 15 T cell receptor beta chains originate from one sample sequenced in a study of T cell repertoires in cytomegalovirus infection. One entry per CDR3 protein results from TCRdb running MiXCR on the reads. The sample includes about 190,000 distinct CDR3 sequences, roughly 27% of them seen just once. Sequencing was performed on PBMCs. The source is a human donor in good health (CMV status not recorded). Some clones in this sample may be carry-over from other donors' samples.

The sample holds many counts of this clonotype. The CDR3 bases are TGTGCCAGCAGCCCGCCGGGACGCCCTAGCGGGGCTGAAGCTTTCTTT. It translates to CASSPPGRPSGAEAFF. This chain connects TRBV7-2 to TRBJ1-1, with TRBD1 as a possible D gene (5 bases). V gave up 5 bases and J gave up 6 bases, with 22 bases separating them. There are 16 residues in the CDR3. Germline V gene lookup returns CDR1 SGHTA and CDR2 FQGNSA.

The chain has TRBV7-3 and TRBJ2-5; 8 nucleotides match TRBD2. V was pared by 5 bases and J by 0 bases, with 11 bases of the junction left unmatched. The CDR3 sequence is 17 residues long. Per germline, CDR1 SGHTA and CDR2 FQGTGA. The CDR3 nucleotides read TGTGCCAGCAGCCCCAGTTGGAGAGCGGGGGACCAAGAGACCCAGTACTTC. Its protein is CASSPSWRAGDQETQYF.

This clonotype showed up just a few times. The chain employs TRBV5-1 and TRBJ2-3, with 7 bases identical to TRBD2. Trimming cost V 5 bases and J 6 bases; bases outside gene matches: 9. CDR3 size: 14 residues. CDR1 and CDR2 from the germline V gene are SGHRS and YFSETQ. The CDR3: CASSRSGEADTQYF. The CDR3, as DNA: TGCGCCAGCAGTCGCAGCGGGGAAGCCGATACGCAGTATTTT.

The chain joins TRBV27 to TRBJ2-1, with D uncertain. V lost 5 bases to trimming and J lost 3 bases, with 8 bases between them. Per the germline V gene, CDR1 is MNHEY and CDR2 is SMNVEV (reference sequence). The CDR3 consists of 13 residues. CDR3: CASSPSVYNEQFF. CDR3 DNA sequence: TGTGCCAGCAGTCCCTCCGTCTACAATGAGCAGTTCTTC.

This clonotype has a handful of counts. The chain has TRBV20-1 and TRBJ2-7, with TRBD2 matching over 7 bases. Germline V gene lookup returns CDR1 DFQATT and CDR2 SNEGSKA (reference sequence). This CDR3 is 15 amino acids long. After removal of 1 base from V and 2 bases from J, the junction contained 8 bases not matched to a gene. The CDR3 spells CSARGGTTRPYEQYF. The CDR3 region has the DNA TGCAGTGCTAGAGGTGGGACTACCCGCCCCTACGAGCAGTACTTC.

The chain uses TRBV27 and TRBJ1-5, with D perhaps matching TRBD1 (5 bases). V lost 1 base and J lost 5, with 12 bases in between. The CDR3 spans 15 residues. Germline CDR1 MNHEY, CDR2 SMNVEV (reference sequence). CDR3 region: CASSLFSGGDQPQHF. The CDR3 nucleotides read TGTGCCAGCAGTTTATTTTCAGGAGGGGATCAGCCCCAGCATTTT.

The chain recombines TRBV12-3 or TRBV12-4 with TRBJ2-5, with 7 bases identical to TRBD1. The CDR3 has 18 amino acids. V shed 6 bases, J shed 5 bases, and the junction held 21 bases outside the gene matches. The CDR3 bases are TGTGCCAGCAGCTCCATTACAGGGGCCGCGTGGCCCATGGAGACCCAGTACTTC. It encodes CASSSITGAAWPMETQYF.

This clonotype was seen a handful of times. The V call is TRBV27, the J call TRBJ2-1; D not resolved. This CDR3 contains 13 residues. V lost 2 bases, J lost 2 bases, and 4 bases lay in between. Germline lookup yields CDR1 MNHEY and CDR2 SMNVEV (reference sequence). The CDR3: CASSLSPYNEQFF. The DNA for the CDR3 is TGTGCCAGCAGTTTAAGTCCCTACAATGAGCAGTTCTTC.

This clonotype has ten or more counts. The chain has TRBV7-2 and TRBJ2-5; D is uncertain. Per germline, CDR1 SGHTA and CDR2 FQGNSA. V lost 0 bases and J 0 bases, leaving 8 bases between the germline ends. The CDR3 covers 15 residues. This CDR3 reads CASSLAAADQETQYF. The CDR3 region has the DNA TGTGCCAGCAGCTTAGCCGCTGCAGACCAAGAGACCCAGTACTTC. Combining the CDR3 with reference TRBV7-2 and TRBJ2-5 gives the whole variable domain GAGVSQSPSNKVTEKGKDVELRCDPISGHTALYWYRQSLGQGLEFLIYFQGNSAPDKSGLPSDRFSAERTGGSVSTLTIQRTQQEDSAVYLCASSLAAADQETQYFGPGTRLLVL.

The chain uses TRBV5-6 and TRBJ2-5; D may match TRBD1 or TRBD2 (5 bases each). The CDR3 runs 14 residues. The germline CDR1 and CDR2 sequences are SGHDT and YYEEEE. V was shortened by 2 bases and J by 2 bases, with 10 bases between the two germline ends. DNA for the CDR3: TGTGCCAGCAGCTTTGGGGGTATGCAAGAGACCCAGTACTTC. As protein: CASSFGGMQETQYF.

The rearrangement links TRBV15 to TRBJ2-7; 8 bases align to TRBD1. Trimming removed 0 bases from V and 6 bases from J; junction bases left unmatched: 4. The CDR3 length is 14 residues. The germline gives CDR1 LNHNV, CDR2 YYDKDF (reference sequence). The CDR3 DNA is TGTGCCACCAGCAGAGATCTGGACAGGGTCGAGCAGTACTTC. It encodes CATSRDLDRVEQYF.

This clonotype was recorded a few times. V gene TRBV2 combines with J gene TRBJ2-5; the match to TRBD1 covers 11 bases. The germline CDR1 and CDR2 sequences are SNHLY and FYNNEI. V lost 7 bases to trimming and J lost 3 bases; unmatched junction nucleotides: 10. This CDR3 comprises 16 residues. In DNA, the CDR3 is TGTGCCAGCACCGGGACAGGGGGAAGCGGCGAAGAGACCCAGTACTTC. Translation: CASTGTGGSGEETQYF. Variable domain in full (rest from reference TRBV2 and TRBJ2-5): EPEVTQTPSHQVTQMGQEVILRCVPISNHLYFYWYRQILGQKVEFLVSFYNNEISEKSEIFDDQFSVERPDGSNFTLKIRSTKLEDSAMYFCASTGTGGSGEETQYFGPGTRLLVL.

The chain couples TRBV20-1 to TRBJ2-1, with 9 bases that match TRBD2. The germline CDR1 and CDR2 sequences are DFQATT and SNEGSKA (reference sequence). Trimming at V came to 3 bases and at J to 6 bases, leaving 12 bases not matched to a gene. The CDR3 extends over 16 amino acids. The CDR3 DNA is TGCAGTGCTAGGTCCCCTGCGGGGGGGCCGGCCAATGAGCAGTTCTTC. This translates into CSARSPAGGPANEQFF.

This clonotype was seen more than once but under ten times. The J gene is TRBJ2-7, the V gene TRBV2; D perhaps matches TRBD1 (5 bases). V was clipped by 8 bases and J by 5 bases, with 13 bases between them. The germline gives CDR1 SNHLY, CDR2 FYNNEI. This CDR3 spans 12 amino acids. The CDR3 loop is CASYGALDEQYF. The CDR3 bases are TGTGCCAGCTATGGGGCCCTTGACGAGCAGTACTTC.

This clonotype was found a few times. The rearrangement joins TRBV5-6 to TRBJ2-5; tentative D call: TRBD2 (7 bases). V was pared by 3 bases and J by 5 bases, with 20 bases between. CDR1 is SGHDT and CDR2 is YYEEEE in the germline V gene. This CDR3 is 16 amino acids long. The CDR3 nucleotides read TGTGCCAGCAGCTCCGGAGTGGGGGGGCCGGGGGAGACCCAGTACTTC. Protein product: CASSSGVGGPGETQYF.